A single sample is the source of the 25 T cell receptor beta chains below, sequenced in a study. Tregs were sorted as CD4+CD25+CD127-/low cells. In TCRdb, the 5' RACE reads were re-called with MiXCR into one record per CDR3 protein. This sample has approximately 40,000 distinct CDR3 sequences, with roughly a fifth found just once. Sequencing input: Tregs sorted from blood. These receptors were taken from a female donor with breast cancer.

About this clonotype itself: A much larger clone lies a single base off, so this may be a read error. The V call is TRBV6-5, the J call TRBJ1-5, with D hard to call. The germline CDR1 and CDR2 sequences are MNHEY and SVGAGI. The CDR3 loop spans 15 amino acids. The CDR3, as DNA: TGTGCCGGCAGTTACCCGGACCGTTTGGGTCAGCCCCAGCATTTT. This gives the protein CAGSYPDRLGQPQHF.

This clonotype has a handful of counts. V and J are TRBV9 and TRBJ2-3; no clear D. CDR3 length: 11 residues. Germline assignment: CDR1 SGDLS and CDR2 YYNGEE. Trimming took off 0 bases at V and 5 bases at J, with 1 base between the two ends. In nucleotides, the CDR3 is TGTGCCAGCAGCGTAGAAGATACGCAGTATTTT. It yields the protein CASSVEDTQYF. The full variable domain, in which reference TRBV9 and TRBJ2-3 provide the parts outside the CDR3, is DSGVTQTPKHLITATGQRVTLRCSPRSGDLSVYWYQQSLDQGLQFLIQYYNGEERAKGNILERFSAQQFPDLHSELNLSSLELGDSALYFCASSVEDTQYFGPGTRLTVL.

As to this clonotype: A much larger clone lies one base from this, so it may be a read error. V and J are TRBV12-3 or TRBV12-4 and TRBJ2-5, with D possibly matching TRBD1 (5 bases). This CDR3 is 14 amino acids long. The CDR3 is CASSLGQPQETRYF. The CDR3 DNA reads as TGTGCCAGCAGTTTAGGACAGCCTCAAGAGACCCGGTACTTC.

The genes are TRBV27 and TRBJ1-5; D is possibly TRBD1 (6 bases). Germline V gives CDR1 MNHEY, CDR2 SMNVEV (reference sequence). The CDR3 has 15 residues. Trimming stripped 5 bases from V and 6 bases from J, with 17 bases between. CDR3 sequence (DNA): TGTGCCAGCAGTCCTCGGACAGTCTCGGCTCAGCCCCAGCATTTT. It yields the protein CASSPRTVSAQPQHF.

V usage is TRBV12-3 or TRBV12-4 and J usage is TRBJ2-4; D tentatively reads TRBD1 or TRBD2 (5 bases each). Trimming removed 6 bases from V and 3 bases from J, with 15 bases in between. The CDR3 sequence is 15 residues long. CDR3 coding DNA: TGTGCCAGCAGCCCGGGACGGCACCGCAAAAACATTCAGTACTTC. Translated, it gives CASSPGRHRKNIQYF.

This CDR3 reads CSAVRQGPNSPLHF. The CDR3, as DNA: TGCAGTGCTGTGAGACAGGGACCTAATTCACCCCTCCACTTT. This sequence joins TRBV20-1 and TRBJ1-6; 7 bases align to TRBD1. This CDR3 is built from 14 residues. With 5 bases clipped from V and 6 bases from J, the junction kept 7 bases outside the gene matches. In germline, CDR1 is DFQATT, CDR2 SNEGSKA (reference sequence).

There are a few counts of this clonotype. A read error is possible here, since a much larger clone lies one base away. The chain carries TRBV7-9 and TRBJ1-4; D gene unclear. In germline, CDR1 is SEHNR, CDR2 FQNEAQ (reference sequence). The CDR3 extends over 14 amino acids. The CDR3 DNA sequence: TGTACCAGCAGCTTAGCTCAGAGTAATGAAAAACTGTTTTTT. This sequence encodes CTSSLAQSNEKLFF.

On this clonotype: The final CDR3 position lacks the conserved phenylalanine or tryptophan, pointing to a likely read error. The limits of the CDR3 on the DNA are not certain, so only TCRdb's listed CDR3 is given. V usage is TRBV2 and J usage is TRBJ2-5; TRBD1 is taken as the D call from the table, unchecked against the DNA. CDR1 is SNHLY and CDR2 is FYNNEI in the germline V gene. From its first to its last residue, the CDR3 has 9 amino acids. CDR3 in amino acids: CASEGPPYV.

This clonotype was counted between two and nine times. The chain carries TRBV20-1 and TRBJ2-1; D is perhaps TRBD2 (5 bases). This CDR3 spans 15 amino acids. Germline CDR1 is DFQATT and CDR2 is SNEGSKA (reference sequence). Trimming cost V 1 base and J 1 base, with 11 bases left between them. Here the CDR3 reads CSARGMRDSYNEQFF. For the CDR3, the DNA is TGCAGTGCTAGAGGAATGAGGGATTCCTACAATGAGCAGTTCTTC.

The chain carries TRBV7-9 and TRBJ2-7, with D unresolved. The V gene lost 5 bases and the J gene lost 3 bases, with 11 bases spanning the gap. CDR1 is SEHNR, CDR2 FQNEAQ, per germline (reference sequence). This CDR3 is 13 amino acids long. CDR3 residues: CASSPPGYYEQYF. The DNA for the CDR3 is TGTGCCAGCAGCCCTCCGGGCTACTACGAGCAGTACTTC.

This clonotype was observed at least ten times. This CDR3 reads CATRGTVLSGANVLTF. The CDR3 DNA reads TGTGCCACCAGGGGGACAGTCCTCTCTGGGGCCAACGTCCTGACTTTC. The chain uses TRBV15 and TRBJ2-6; 7 positions agree with TRBD1. J lost 0 bases, V lost 6 bases, and 5 bases had no gene match. The V gene's germline CDR1 is LNHNV and CDR2 YYDKDF (reference sequence). The CDR3 is made up of 16 amino acids.

This clonotype was picked up a small number of times. The chain joins TRBV3-1 to TRBJ2-1; D not resolved. The CDR3 has 14 amino acids. The ends were cut back, 1 base at V and 9 bases at J, with 13 bases in the middle. Germline assignment: CDR1 LGHDT and CDR2 YNNKEL (reference sequence). This chain's CDR3 is CASSQVSSGGEQFF. The CDR3 DNA sequence: TGTGCCAGCAGCCAAGTTTCAAGTGGCGGTGAGCAGTTCTTC.

This clonotype was seen many times. The J gene is TRBJ2-1, the V gene TRBV6-5; 8 bases align to TRBD2. Trimming removed 6 bases from V and 7 bases from J; junction bases left unmatched: 11. The CDR3 is made up of 15 amino acids. Germline lookup yields CDR1 MNHEY and CDR2 SVGAGI. CDR3 in amino acids: CASSRGLAPRNEQFF. The CDR3 DNA reads TGTGCCAGCAGCCGAGGACTAGCTCCTAGGAATGAGCAGTTCTTC.

This clonotype has ten or more counts. V is TRBV13 and J is TRBJ2-1; D might be TRBD1 (6 bases). CDR1 PRHDT and CDR2 FYEKMQ come from the germline V gene (reference sequence). V was trimmed by 1 base and J by 6 bases, leaving 7 bases between them. The CDR3 extends over 13 amino acids. The CDR3 spells CASSLVRGNEQFF. In nucleotides, the CDR3 is TGTGCCAGCAGCTTAGTCAGGGGCAATGAGCAGTTCTTC.

As concerns this clonotype: The missing conserved phenylalanine or tryptophan at the end of this CDR3 makes a read error likely. The DNA of the CDR3 is TGTGCCAGCAGTTATTCAGGGGAGACCCAGTACTAC. It yields the protein CASSYSGETQYY. The rearrangement links TRBV6-5 to TRBJ2-5, with a possible D match to TRBD1 (5 bases). Germline-derived CDR1 and CDR2 are MNHEY and SVGAGI. The CDR3 consists of 12 residues. Trimming removed 3 bases at V and 5 bases at J, with 7 bases between.

This clonotype has ten or more counts. The chain uses TRBV20-1 and TRBJ2-1, with a possible D match to TRBD2 (6 bases). This CDR3 comprises 16 residues. V was trimmed by 1 base and J by 6 bases, leaving 19 bases between them. Germline V gene data show CDR1 as DFQATT and CDR2 as SNEGSKA (reference sequence). The CDR3 sequence: CSARGPTSRSVNEQFF. CDR3 DNA sequence: TGCAGTGCTAGAGGGCCTACTAGCCGGAGTGTCAATGAGCAGTTCTTC.

J is TRBJ2-3 and V is TRBV9; weak D call: TRBD1 (6 bases). The CDR3 loop spans 16 amino acids. Per the germline V gene, CDR1 is SGDLS and CDR2 is YYNGEE. The V gene lost 7 bases and the J gene lost 1 base, with 19 bases spanning the gap. CDR3 residues: CASGPRQESGTDTQYF. The CDR3 coding sequence is TGTGCCAGCGGCCCTAGACAGGAATCGGGCACAGATACGCAGTATTTT.

This clonotype was counted ten times or more. J is TRBJ2-1 and V is TRBV7-3; D perhaps matches TRBD2 (6 bases). Trimming shortened V by 1 base and J by 0 bases, and 10 bases separated the two germline ends. The CDR3 is 16 amino acids. In germline, CDR1 is SGHTA, CDR2 FQGTGA. As DNA, the CDR3 is TGTGCCAGCAGCTTAAGCGGAGGGCACTCCTACAATGAGCAGTTCTTC. Its protein is CASSLSGGHSYNEQFF.

This clonotype came up a few times. The genes are TRBV7-6 and TRBJ2-1, with D tentatively TRBD1 (6 bases). This CDR3 is 13 amino acids long. Germline V gives CDR1 SGHVS, CDR2 FNYEAQ. V lost 5 bases and J 7 bases, leaving 12 bases between the germline ends. The CDR3 sequence is CASSVQGANEQFF. CDR3 nucleotides: TGTGCCAGCAGCGTACAGGGTGCGAATGAGCAGTTCTTC. Full variable domain (remainder filled in from reference TRBV7-6 and TRBJ2-1): GAGVSQSPRYKVTKRGQDVALRCDPISGHVSLYWYRQALGQGPEFLTYFNYEAQQDKSGLPNDRFSAERPEGSISTLTIQRTEQRDSAMYRCASSVQGANEQFFGPGTRLTVL.

By its share, this clonotype is medium-sized. This rearrangement joins TRBV20-1 to TRBJ2-3, with unresolved D. Trimming stripped 5 bases from V and 0 bases from J, with 12 bases between. CDR3 length: 14 residues. Germline V gene data show CDR1 as DFQATT and CDR2 as SNEGSKA (reference sequence). CDR3 DNA: TGCAGTGCTGAGATGGCGGAGAGCACAGATACGCAGTATTTT. Amino acid sequence: CSAEMAESTDTQYF.

The genes are TRBV3-1 and TRBJ1-1, with 7 bases that match TRBD1. Germline V gene data show CDR1 as LGHDT and CDR2 as YNNKEL (reference sequence). V was pared by 3 bases and J by 1 base, with 8 bases of the junction left unmatched. The CDR3 has 16 amino acids. CDR3 in amino acids: CASSHRTGFGNTEAFF. The CDR3 DNA sequence: TGTGCCAGCAGCCATCGGACAGGTTTTGGGAACACTGAAGCTTTCTTT. The variable domain in full, with the rest retrieved from reference TRBV3-1 and TRBJ1-1, is DTAVSQTPKYLVTQMGNDKSIKCEQNLGHDTMYWYKQDSKKFLKIMFSYNNKELIINETVPNRFSPKSPDKAHLNLHINSLELGDSAVYFCASSHRTGFGNTEAFFGQGTRLTVV.

The V call is TRBV10-3, the J call TRBJ2-1; TRBD1 agrees at 10 bases. With 5 bases clipped from V and 8 bases from J, the junction kept 3 bases outside the gene matches. CDR3 length: 13 residues. Germline values: CDR1 ENHRY, CDR2 SYGVKD. For the CDR3, the DNA is TGTGCCATCAGTAGACAGGGGGCCGATGAGCAGTTCTTC. Translated, it gives CAISRQGADEQFF.

The chain recombines TRBV7-2 with TRBJ1-3; TRBD1 matches 7 bases. Per germline, CDR1 SGHTA and CDR2 FQGNSA. This CDR3 has 14 amino acids. J was trimmed by 5 bases and V by 5 bases; bases with no gene match: 6. CDR3: CASSQRQGRNTIYF. Here the CDR3 DNA reads TGTGCCAGCAGCCAAAGACAGGGCAGAAACACCATATATTTT.

Comments on this clonotype: Relative to the germline gene, one junction end is altered; a read error may explain this. The V gene is TRBV25-1, the J gene TRBJ2-5, with D unclear. Germline assignment: CDR1 MGHDK and CDR2 SYGVNS. The CDR3 has 15 amino acids. CDR3 sequence (DNA): TGTGCCAGCAGTGACTTTGGCGGCTTTCAAGGGACCCAGTACTTC. Residues: CASSDFGGFQGTQYF.

The chain links TRBV7-3 to TRBJ2-7; TRBD1 matches 11 bases. After removal of 5 bases from V and 3 bases from J, the junction contained 3 bases not matched to a gene. Germline V gives CDR1 SGHTA, CDR2 FQGTGA. CDR3 length equals 14 residues. CDR3 nucleotides: TGTGCCAGCAGCCCCGGGACAGGGGGCTACGAGCAGTACTTC. Translated: CASSPGTGGYEQYF.